This entry describes one TCR beta chain. This specimen belongs to a study of control samples from healthy donors and cancer patients. The method was immunoSEQ multiplex PCR; TCRdb's version includes in-frame clones alone and lacks a portion of them. The sample includes about 120,000 clones, 70% to 90% of them seen just once. The germline CDR1 and CDR2 sequences are SGHTA and FQGNSA. This CDR3 region has 14 residues. Between the trimmed V and J ends, which lost 1 base and 0 bases, there was a span of 7 bases. The receptor was isolated from a man between 40 and 49 years old in good health. Sequenced: blood. This rearrangement joins TRBV7-2 to TRBJ2-7; the D is unclear. The CDR3 DNA follows: TGTGCCAGCAGCTTAGGTCGGGTCTCCTACGAGCAGTACTTC. Protein product: CASSLGRVSYEQYF.